The subject of this entry is one T cell receptor beta chain. Its antigen is undetermined. These data belong to a study of stem cell transplantation in POMP-related autoinflammatory disease. Study context: Hypothesis: faulty thymoproteasomes impair CD8+ T-cell selection, skewing TRB repertoires. Before transplant, CD4+ T cells skewed naive and CD8+ proportions were low. Study-level findings and limits: A trend toward lower repertoire diversity and greater clonality appeared in every analyzed T-cell subset of PRAID patients.

CDR1 is SEHNR and CDR2 is FQNEAQ in the germline V gene (reference sequence). V shed 5 bases, J shed 5 bases, and the junction held 5 bases outside the gene matches. The CDR3 is made up of 13 amino acids. Method: immunoSEQ multiplex PCR; TCRdb's copy keeps in-frame clones and lacks some. The table lists 25,000 to 30,000 clones, around 86% of them singletons. The material was CD4+ T cells from PBMCs, obtained before stem cell transplantation. This chain connects TRBV7-9 to TRBJ2-5; TRBD1 matches 7 bases. This TCR came from a human donor with POMP-related autoinflammation and immune dysregulation (PRAID). CDR3 loop: CASSRGQVETQYF. The CDR3 bases are TGTGCCAGCAGCCGAGGACAGGTGGAGACCCAGTACTTC.